A single T cell receptor (beta chain) is shown here with its context. Its antigen is as yet unknown. PCR or immunohistochemistry showed mismatch repair deficiency in every enrolled patient. This entry belongs to a study of PD-1 blockade in mismatch repair-deficient tumors. Study at large: Patients had eleven to twelve mismatch repair-deficient cancer types, all previously treated and progressing. Broader study findings: Tumor-resident clones, often absent from pretreatment blood, expanded after pembrolizumab and then contracted.

Clones were sequenced by immunoSEQ multiplex PCR, and TCRdb holds only the in-frame ones, with some missing. In the table there are more than 85,000 clones, under 90% of which are singletons. Germline V gives CDR1 SGHRS, CDR2 YFSETQ. V dropped 3 bases and J dropped 3; count of bases not matched to a gene: 4. The CDR3 length is 15 residues. The V gene is TRBV5-1, the J gene TRBJ1-5; 9 bases fit TRBD1. This sequence was found in an adult with mismatch repair-deficient cancer. The specimen was peripheral blood, collected approximately 35 weeks after starting pembrolizumab. The CDR3 nucleotides are TGCGCCAGCAGCTGGGGACAGGGCCCCAATCAGCCCCAGCATTTT. Translating gives CASSWGQGPNQPQHF.